This T cell receptor beta chain was profiled in a study of memory CD4+ T cells and cytomegalovirus serostatus. On the study more broadly: Donors were healthy Belgian adults, 9 or 10 CMV seropositive and around 23 seronegative.

Sequenced by immunoSEQ multiplex PCR; TCRdb stores in-frame clones only, minus some. The data show under 55,000 clones, over 60% seen once. Study conclusions and caveats: The CMV-associated TCR signature appears largely within the CD4+ memory repertoire. About 40% of the roughly 150 known CMV-associated TCRbeta sequences appeared in CD4+ memory.

Notes on this clone: The antigen is not known.

Per germline, CDR1 SGHNT and CDR2 YENEEA. The J segment lost 8 bases and the V segment lost 4 bases, leaving 12 bases of the junction unmatched. This CDR3 contains 16 residues. Single viable CD3+CD4+CD8-CD45RO+ cells were sorted as the memory CD4+ T cells. Serum IgG to CMV pp150, pp28, p38 and p52 defined serostatus. This receptor was obtained from an adult in good health and CMV-seropositive. Sequencing used memory CD4+ T cells from blood. This chain links TRBV11-3 with TRBJ2-3; 10 bases align to TRBD2. CDR3 DNA sequence: TGTGCCAGCAGCTCGTCCCCCAGCGGGGGGGCCGGTACGCAGTATTTT. Its translation: CASSSSPSGGAGTQYF.